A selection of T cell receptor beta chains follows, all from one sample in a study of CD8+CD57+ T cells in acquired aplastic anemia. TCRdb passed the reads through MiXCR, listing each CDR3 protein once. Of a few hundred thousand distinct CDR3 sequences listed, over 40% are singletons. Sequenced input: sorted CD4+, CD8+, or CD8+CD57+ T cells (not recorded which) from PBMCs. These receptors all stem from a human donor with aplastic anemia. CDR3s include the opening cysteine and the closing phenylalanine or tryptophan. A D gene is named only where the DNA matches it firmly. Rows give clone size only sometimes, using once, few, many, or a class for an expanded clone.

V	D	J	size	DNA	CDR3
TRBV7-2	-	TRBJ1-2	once	TGTGCCAGCAGCTTAGCACGCGAGTCTGGCTACACCTTC	CASSLARESGYTF
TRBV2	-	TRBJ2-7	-	TGTGCCAGTAAAAGGGGTATCGAGCAGTACTTC	CASKRGIEQYF
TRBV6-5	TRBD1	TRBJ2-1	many	TGTGCCAGCAGGGGACAGGGTGCTGAGCAGTTCTTC	CASRGQGAEQFF
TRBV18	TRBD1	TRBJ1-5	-	TGTGCCAGCTCACCAAGCCAGGGGGGCCAGCCCCAGCATTTT	CASSPSQGGQPQHF
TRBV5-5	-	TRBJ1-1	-	TGTGCCATCAGCCAAGATGGGGCAGGCGGACGCGCTGAAGCTTTCTTT	CAISQDGAGGRAEAFF
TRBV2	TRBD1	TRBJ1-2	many	TGTGCCAGCAGGGGAAACAGGGGAACTAACTATGGCTACACCTTC	CASRGNRGTNYGYTF
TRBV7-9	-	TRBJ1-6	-	TGTGCCAGCAGCTTAGGCCCCCACAGGTCACGGGGTTCACCCCTCCACTTT	CASSLGPHRSRGSPLHF
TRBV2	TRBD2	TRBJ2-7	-	TGTGCCAGCAGGGTACTAGCGGTCCACGAGCAGTACTTC	CASRVLAVHEQYF
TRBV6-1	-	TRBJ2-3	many	TGTGCCAGCGTGACAGCCACTAGCACAGATACGCAGTATTTT	CASVTATSTDTQYF
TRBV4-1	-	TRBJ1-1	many	TGCGCCAGCAGCTCTCCGGACAGAGGTGCTCCCGATGAAGCTTTCTTT	CASSSPDRGAPDEAFF
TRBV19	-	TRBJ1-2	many	TGTGCCAGTAGTTCGGGGGTTCCCTCCGGCGGCTACACCTTC	CASSSGVPSGGYTF
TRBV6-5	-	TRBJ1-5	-	TGTGCCAGCAGGCAGGGTATCGGCAATCAGCCCCAGCATTTT	CASRQGIGNQPQHF
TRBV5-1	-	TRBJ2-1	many	TGCGCCAGCAGCTTGGATGTCGGGTCCCACAATGAGCAGTTCTTC	CASSLDVGSHNEQFF
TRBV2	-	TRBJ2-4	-	TGTGCCAGCAGTAAGGGTGTTATCGGGGGAGCCAAAAACATTCAGTACTTC	CASSKGVIGGAKNIQYF
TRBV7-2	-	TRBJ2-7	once	TGTGCCAGCAGCTTAGGTCCAGTTAACGAGCAGTACTTC	CASSLGPVNEQYF
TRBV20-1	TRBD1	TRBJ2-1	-	TGCAGTGCGACGGACAGGGCTGGCAATGAGCAGTTCTTC	CSATDRAGNEQFF
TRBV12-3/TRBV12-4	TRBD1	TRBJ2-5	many	TGTGCCAGCAGTGGGGACAGGGGAGGGGAGACCCAGTACTTC	CASSGDRGGETQYF
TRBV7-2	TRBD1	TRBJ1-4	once	TGTGCCAGCAGCCTTGACACAGGGGCGGAGGAAAAACTGTTTTTT	CASSLDTGAEEKLFF
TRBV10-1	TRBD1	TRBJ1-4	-	TGCGCCAGCAGCCAAGACAGGGAAGAAGGTGAAAAACTGTTTTTT	CASSQDREEGEKLFF
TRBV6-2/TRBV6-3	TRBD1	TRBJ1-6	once	TGTGCCAGCGCAGGACAGGGGAGTTCACCCCTCCACTTT	CASAGQGSSPLHF
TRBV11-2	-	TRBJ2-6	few	TGTGCCAGCAGTCGACGAACAGGGGCCAACGTCCTGACTTTC	CASSRRTGANVLTF
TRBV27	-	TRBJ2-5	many	TGTGCCAGCAGTCCTTCCTACAGGGTGGGGATGGAGACCCAGTACTTC	CASSPSYRVGMETQYF
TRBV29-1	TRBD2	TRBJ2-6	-	TGCAGCGTTTACTGGACTAGCGGGAGTTCCTCTGGGGCCAACGTCCTGACTTTC	CSVYWTSGSSSGANVLTF
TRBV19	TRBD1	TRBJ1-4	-	TGTGCCAGCCGACAGGGGTTAACTAATGAAAAACTGTTTTTT	CASRQGLTNEKLFF
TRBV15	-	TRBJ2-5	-	TGTGCCACCAGCAGAGAAACGGGCCTGGGAGAGACCCAGTACTTC	CATSRETGLGETQYF
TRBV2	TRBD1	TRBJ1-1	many	TGTGCCAGCACCGGACAGGGGTCGAACACTGAAGCTTTCTTT	CASTGQGSNTEAFF
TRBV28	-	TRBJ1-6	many	TGTGCCAGCAGTCCCCGGGAGGGCCTCCACTTT	CASSPREGLHF
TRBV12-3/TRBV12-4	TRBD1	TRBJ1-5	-	TGTGCCAGCAGTTTTGCCTCCGGGACAGGGGGCGTCAATCAGCCCCAGCATTTT	CASSFASGTGGVNQPQHF
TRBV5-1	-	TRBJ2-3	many	TGCGCCAGCAGCTTTACTGGACAGACCACAGATACGCAGTATTTT	CASSFTGQTTDTQYF